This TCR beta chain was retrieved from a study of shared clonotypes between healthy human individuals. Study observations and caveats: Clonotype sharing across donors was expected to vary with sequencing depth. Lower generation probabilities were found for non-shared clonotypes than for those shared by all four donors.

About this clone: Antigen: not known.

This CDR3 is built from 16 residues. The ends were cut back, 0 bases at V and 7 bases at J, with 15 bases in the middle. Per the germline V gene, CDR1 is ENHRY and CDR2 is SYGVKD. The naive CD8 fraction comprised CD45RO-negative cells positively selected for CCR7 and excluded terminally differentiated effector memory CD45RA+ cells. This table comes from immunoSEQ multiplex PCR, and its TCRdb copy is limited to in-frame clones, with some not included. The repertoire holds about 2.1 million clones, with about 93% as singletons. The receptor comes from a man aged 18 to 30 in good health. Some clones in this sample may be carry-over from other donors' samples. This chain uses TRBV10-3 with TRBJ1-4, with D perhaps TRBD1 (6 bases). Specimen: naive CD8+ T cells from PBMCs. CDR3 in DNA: TGTGCCATCAGTGAGTCGAAGGGGGGGCAGGTTGAAAAACTGTTTTTT. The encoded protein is CAISESKGGQVEKLFF.